This T cell receptor (beta chain) comes out of a study of blood T cell repertoires in COVID-19. Study as a whole: There were acute and convalescent COVID-19 samples, and they came from the United States, Italy and Spain. The analysed material was cDNA or gDNA that came from T cells, B-cell-depleted T cells, or PBMCs.

The protocol was immunoSEQ multiplex PCR, while the TCRdb copy is restricted to in-frame clones and leaves out a portion. The data hold about 190,000 clones, with less than 85% observed a single time. Participants were aged roughly 18 to 90 years, lived in around 25 US areas, and enrolled virtually. Sequencing used PBMCs or T cells enriched from blood (not recorded which). This TCR derives from a woman aged 30 to 39 who had recovered from COVID-19.

CDR3 amino acids: CASSATGFNQPQHF. CDR3 DNA: TGTGCCAGCAGCGCAACAGGGTTCAATCAGCCCCAGCATTTT. This chain joins TRBV9 and TRBJ1-5; D is perhaps TRBD1 (6 bases). Germline CDR1 reads SGDLS; CDR2 reads YYNGEE. Trimming pared 3 bases from V and 3 bases from J, leaving 10 bases between. The CDR3 contains 14 residues.